The 11 T cell receptor beta chains listed next were all sequenced from one sample in a study of Graves' ophthalmopathy and Graves' hyperthyroidism. As the template, RNA transcripts were used to amplify TCR beta CDR3 regions. The authors performed first-round RT-PCR with HTBI primers and then a second-round multiplex PCR. TCRdb re-analysed the multiplex PCR reads in MiXCR, keeping a single row per CDR3 protein. The data contain over a million distinct CDR3 sequences, about 40% of them singletons. Sequenced input: peripheral blood or thyroid tissue (not recorded which). Source of these receptors: an adult man with Graves' hyperthyroidism.

In its sample, this clonotype was seen a few times. This chain joins TRBV25-1 and TRBJ2-2; 11 bases fit TRBD2. CDR1 is MGHDK and CDR2 is SYGVNS in the germline V gene. With V trimmed by 6 bases and J by 0 bases, 9 bases remained unmatched. The CDR3 covers 18 residues. For the CDR3, the DNA is TGTGCCAGCAGCTTCCCGACTAGCGGGGAGCCGAACACCGGGGAGCTGTTTTTT. Translated: CASSFPTSGEPNTGELFF.

In this sample, this clonotype turned up a few times. CDR3 DNA: TGTGCCATCAGAAAGCGGGGCTTCACAGATACGCAGTATTTT. Encoded protein: CAIRKRGFTDTQYF. The V call is TRBV10-3, the J call TRBJ2-3; 7 bases align to TRBD2. J was trimmed by 2 bases and V by 6 bases; bases with no gene match: 5. Germline CDR1 and CDR2: ENHRY and SYGVKD. This CDR3 has 14 residues.

This clonotype was detected ten times or more. The genes are TRBV5-8 and TRBJ1-2; TRBD1 aligns across 7 bases. Germline assignment: CDR1 SGHTS and CDR2 YDEGEE. V shed 4 bases and J 6 bases; nucleotides not matched to a gene: 9. The CDR3 contains 14 residues. The CDR3 loop reads CASSIRTGEDGYTF. DNA for the CDR3: TGTGCCAGCAGCATAAGAACAGGGGAGGATGGCTACACCTTC.

This clonotype appeared many times. This chain connects TRBV5-1 to TRBJ1-2; D is perhaps TRBD1 (6 bases). V was clipped by 3 bases and J by 3 bases, with 15 bases between them. Looked up from germline, CDR1 is SGHRS and CDR2 is YFSETQ. The CDR3 contains 15 residues. Written as DNA, the CDR3 is TGCGCCAGCAGCTACCACAGGGATCTAGACTATGGCTACACCTTC. Translation gives CASSYHRDLDYGYTF.

This chain uses TRBV19 with TRBJ1-1; TRBD1 aligns across 7 bases. The CDR3 length is 13 residues. V was pared by 11 bases and J by 7 bases, with 13 bases of the junction left unmatched. Germline values: CDR1 LNHDA, CDR2 SQIVND (reference sequence). This CDR3 is CAGRTGKRGEAFF. The CDR3 coding sequence is TGTGCCGGAAGGACAGGAAAAAGGGGTGAAGCTTTCTTT.

The chain uses TRBV12-3 or TRBV12-4 and TRBJ2-5, with a tentative D call TRBD1 (5 bases). Deletions cut 5 bases from V and 2 bases from J, with 15 bases between. CDR3 length equals 15 residues. The CDR3 DNA is TGTGCCAGCAGTCGCTCCAGGGCCCCACAAGAGACCCAGTACTTC. Its protein product is CASSRSRAPQETQYF.

The rearrangement links TRBV2 to TRBJ1-5; perhaps TRBD1 as D (6 bases). This CDR3 has 16 residues. V gave up 6 bases and J gave up 3 bases, with 18 bases separating them. Germline V lookup: CDR1 SNHLY, CDR2 FYNNEI. Here the CDR3 reads CASSQGSQGTNQPQHF. The CDR3 DNA follows: TGTGCCAGCAGCCAAGGATCACAGGGAACCAATCAGCCCCAGCATTTT.

This rearrangement joins TRBV27 to TRBJ1-5, with 8 positions matching TRBD1. The V gene end was trimmed by 0 bases and the J gene end by 6 bases; junction bases not matched to a gene: 7. Germline V gene sequence: CDR1 MNHEY, CDR2 SMNVEV (reference sequence). The CDR3 runs 16 residues. CDR3 bases: TGTGCCAGCAGTTTATCTGTGACAGGGGCTCTTCAGCCCCAGCATTTT. This codes for CASSLSVTGALQPQHF.

This clonotype was counted many times. This chain uses TRBV25-1 with TRBJ2-5, with unresolved D. Germline CDR1 and CDR2: MGHDK and SYGVNS. V was shortened by 6 bases and J by 7 bases, with 18 bases between the two germline ends. CDR3 length: 14 residues. The CDR3 loop is CASSETEPAGTQYF. CDR3 coding DNA: TGTGCCAGCAGCGAAACCGAGCCCGCAGGGACCCAGTACTTC.

The chain recombines TRBV2 with TRBJ1-5; D uncertain. Trimming left V 5 bases short and J 5 bases short, with 10 bases between. Germline lookup yields CDR1 SNHLY and CDR2 FYNNEI. This CDR3 is built from 13 residues. The CDR3 sequence: CASSIAQYQPQHF. The CDR3 bases are TGTGCCAGCAGTATTGCCCAATATCAGCCCCAGCATTTT.

In its sample, this clonotype was seen many times. One end of the junction fails to match germline, which may point to a read error. The chain combines TRBV7-3 with TRBJ2-2; D is unclear. This CDR3 contains 13 residues. The germline V gene has CDR1 SGHTA and CDR2 FQGTGA. The CDR3 is CASSVTVAGELFF. The CDR3 nucleotides read TGTGCCAGCAGCGTAACAGTGGCCGGGGAGCTGTTTTTT. Based on the CDR3 plus reference TRBV7-3 and TRBJ2-2, the full variable domain is GAGVSQTPSNKVTEKGKYVELRCDPISGHTALYWYRQSLGQGPEFLIYFQGTGAADDSGLPNDRFFAVRPEGSVSTLKIQRTERGDSAVYLCASSVTVAGELFFGEGSRLTVL.